The clone carrying this TCR beta chain was counted a single time. This sample is part of a study of CD8 T cells in Susac syndrome. Germline lookup yields CDR1 MNHEY and CDR2 SVGAGI. V was pared by 6 bases and J by 7 bases, with 18 bases between. This CDR3 region has 14 residues. An input of roughly 0.5 to 1 ug of RNA was subjected to reverse transcription using random hexamers. MiXCR was run by TCRdb on the immunoSEQ multiplex PCR reads, yielding one entry per CDR3 protein. The sample records 230,000 or so distinct CDR3 sequences, approximately 95% being singletons. This sequence was found in a human donor with multiple sclerosis. The gene calls are TRBV6-5 and TRBJ1-2, with D perhaps TRBD1 (6 bases). Sequencing was performed on CD4+ T cells from PBMCs. The CDR3 sequence: CASRDTGKSAGYTF. The CDR3 DNA is TGTGCCAGCAGAGATACAGGGAAATCGGCTGGCTACACCTTC.